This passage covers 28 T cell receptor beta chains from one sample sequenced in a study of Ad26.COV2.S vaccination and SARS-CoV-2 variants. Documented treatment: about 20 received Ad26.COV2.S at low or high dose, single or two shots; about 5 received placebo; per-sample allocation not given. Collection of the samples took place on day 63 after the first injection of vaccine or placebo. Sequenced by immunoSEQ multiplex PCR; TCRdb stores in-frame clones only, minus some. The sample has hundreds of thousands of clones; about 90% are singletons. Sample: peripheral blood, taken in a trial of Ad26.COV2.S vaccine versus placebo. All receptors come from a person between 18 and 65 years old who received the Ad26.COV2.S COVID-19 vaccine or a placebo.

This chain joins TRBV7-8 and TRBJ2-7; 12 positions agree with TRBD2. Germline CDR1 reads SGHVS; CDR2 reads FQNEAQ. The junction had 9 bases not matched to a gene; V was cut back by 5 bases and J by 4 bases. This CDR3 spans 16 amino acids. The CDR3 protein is CASSLYGTSGRYEQYF. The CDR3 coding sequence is TGTGCCAGCAGCCTCTACGGGACTAGCGGGCGGTACGAGCAGTACTTC.

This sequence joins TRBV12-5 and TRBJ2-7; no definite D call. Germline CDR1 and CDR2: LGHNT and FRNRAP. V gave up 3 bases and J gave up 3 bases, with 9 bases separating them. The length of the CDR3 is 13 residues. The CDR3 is CASGFGSGYEQYF. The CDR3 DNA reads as TGTGCTAGTGGTTTTGGCTCGGGCTACGAGCAGTACTTC.

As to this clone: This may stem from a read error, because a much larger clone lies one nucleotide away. In DNA form, the CDR3 reads TGTGCCACCAGGGCGACAGGGACCTATGGCTACACCTTC. Its protein is CATRATGTYGYTF. The chain is built from TRBV24-1 and TRBJ1-2, with 7 positions matching TRBD1. V shed 7 bases, J shed 4 bases, and the junction held 5 bases outside the gene matches. The CDR3 runs to 13 residues. Germline V gives CDR1 KGHDR, CDR2 SFDVKD.

DNA of the CDR3: TGTGCCAGTTCACAGGGCAATCAGCCCCAGCATTTT. This translates into CASSQGNQPQHF. This chain uses TRBV19 with TRBJ1-5; TRBD1 might be the D (5 bases). Trimming left V 8 bases short and J 2 bases short, with 7 bases between. Germline values: CDR1 LNHDA, CDR2 SQIVND (reference sequence). The CDR3 contains 12 residues.

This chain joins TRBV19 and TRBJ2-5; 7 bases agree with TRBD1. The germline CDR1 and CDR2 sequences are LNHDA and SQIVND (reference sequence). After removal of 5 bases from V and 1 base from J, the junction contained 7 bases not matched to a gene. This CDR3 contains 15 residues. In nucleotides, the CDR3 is TGTGCCAGTAGTTCCGCGACAGGGACCCAAGAGACCCAGTACTTC. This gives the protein CASSSATGTQETQYF.

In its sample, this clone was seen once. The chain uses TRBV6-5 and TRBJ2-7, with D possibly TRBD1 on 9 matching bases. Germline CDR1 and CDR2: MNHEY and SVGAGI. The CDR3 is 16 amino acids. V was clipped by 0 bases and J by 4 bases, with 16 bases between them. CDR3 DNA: TGTGCCAGCAGTTACTCCGGGGGGGACAGGGATTACGAGCAGTACTTC. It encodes CASSYSGGDRDYEQYF.

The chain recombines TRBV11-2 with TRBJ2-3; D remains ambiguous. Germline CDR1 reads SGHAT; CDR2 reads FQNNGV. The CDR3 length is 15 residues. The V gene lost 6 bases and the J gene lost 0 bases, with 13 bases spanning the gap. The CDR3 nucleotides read TGTGCCAGCAGAAATCCTGGCAGGAGCACAGATACGCAGTATTTT. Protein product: CASRNPGRSTDTQYF.

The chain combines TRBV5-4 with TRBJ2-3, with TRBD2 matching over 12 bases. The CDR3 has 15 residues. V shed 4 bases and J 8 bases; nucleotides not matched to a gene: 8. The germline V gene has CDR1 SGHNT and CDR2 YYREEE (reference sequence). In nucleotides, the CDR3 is TGTGCCAGCAGCCCGGGACTAGCGGGTCCGGGTACGCAGTATTTT. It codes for CASSPGLAGPGTQYF.

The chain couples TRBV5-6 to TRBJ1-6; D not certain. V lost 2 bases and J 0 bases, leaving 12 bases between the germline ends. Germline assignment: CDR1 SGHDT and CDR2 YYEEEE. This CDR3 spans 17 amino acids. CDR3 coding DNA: TGTGCCAGCAGCTTAAGAGGACCTAGCTCCTATAATTCACCCCTCCACTTT. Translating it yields CASSLRGPSSYNSPLHF.

CDR3: CASSLIGFEAFF. The CDR3 DNA reads as TGTGCCAGCAGTTTAATAGGGTTTGAAGCTTTCTTT. The chain uses TRBV28 and TRBJ1-1; D remains unclear. The CDR3 runs 12 residues. Germline V gene sequence: CDR1 MDHEN, CDR2 SYDVKM. Trimming removed 2 bases from V and 7 bases from J, with 8 bases in between.

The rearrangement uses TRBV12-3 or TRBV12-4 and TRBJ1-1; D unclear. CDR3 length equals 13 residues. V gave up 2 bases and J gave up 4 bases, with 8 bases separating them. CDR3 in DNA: TGTGCCAGCAGTTTACTTCGGAGCACTGAAGCTTTCTTT. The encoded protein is CASSLLRSTEAFF.

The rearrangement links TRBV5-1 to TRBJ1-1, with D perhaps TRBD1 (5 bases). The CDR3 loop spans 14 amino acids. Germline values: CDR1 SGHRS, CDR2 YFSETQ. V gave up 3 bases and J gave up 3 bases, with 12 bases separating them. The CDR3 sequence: CASSWLGPYTEAFF. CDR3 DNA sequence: TGCGCCAGCAGCTGGTTGGGGCCGTACACTGAAGCTTTCTTT.

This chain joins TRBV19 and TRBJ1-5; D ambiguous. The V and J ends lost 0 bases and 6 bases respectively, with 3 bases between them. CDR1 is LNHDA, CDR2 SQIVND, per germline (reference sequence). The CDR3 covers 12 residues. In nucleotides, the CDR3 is TGTGCCAGTAGTATAGATTTTCAGCCCCAGCATTTT. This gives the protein CASSIDFQPQHF.

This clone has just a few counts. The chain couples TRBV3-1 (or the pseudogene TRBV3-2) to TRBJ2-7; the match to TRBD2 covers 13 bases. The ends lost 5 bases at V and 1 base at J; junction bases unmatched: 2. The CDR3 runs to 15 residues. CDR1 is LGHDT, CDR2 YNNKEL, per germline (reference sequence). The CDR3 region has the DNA TGTGCCAGCAGCGAGGGACTAGCGGGATCCTACGAGCAGTACTTC. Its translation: CASSEGLAGSYEQYF.

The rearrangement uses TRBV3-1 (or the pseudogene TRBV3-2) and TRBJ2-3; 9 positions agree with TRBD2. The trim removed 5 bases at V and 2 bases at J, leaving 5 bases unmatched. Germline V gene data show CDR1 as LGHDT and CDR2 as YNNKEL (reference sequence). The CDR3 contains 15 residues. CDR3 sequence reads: CASSMIAGVTDTQYF. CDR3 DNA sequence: TGTGCCAGCAGCATGATAGCGGGAGTCACAGATACGCAGTATTTT.

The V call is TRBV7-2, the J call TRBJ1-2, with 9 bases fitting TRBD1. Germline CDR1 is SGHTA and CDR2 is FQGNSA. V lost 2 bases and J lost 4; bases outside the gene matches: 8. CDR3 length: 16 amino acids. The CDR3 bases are TGTGCCAGCAGCTTATGGACAGGGGCGCTCGGCTATGGCTACACCTTC. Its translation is CASSLWTGALGYGYTF.

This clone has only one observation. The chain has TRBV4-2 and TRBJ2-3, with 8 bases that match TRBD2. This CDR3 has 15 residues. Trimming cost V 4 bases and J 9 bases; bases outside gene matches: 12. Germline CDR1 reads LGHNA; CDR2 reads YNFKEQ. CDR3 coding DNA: TGTGCCAGCAGCCCGCACTCGGGACTAGAGCGCACGCAGTATTTT. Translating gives CASSPHSGLERTQYF.

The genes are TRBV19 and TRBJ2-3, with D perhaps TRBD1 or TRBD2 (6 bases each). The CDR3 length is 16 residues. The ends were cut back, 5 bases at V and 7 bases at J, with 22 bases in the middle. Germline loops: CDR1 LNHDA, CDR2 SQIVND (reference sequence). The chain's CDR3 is CASSPGAGSSYHTQYF. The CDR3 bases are TGTGCCAGTAGTCCGGGGGCAGGTTCGTCCTATCATACGCAGTATTTT.

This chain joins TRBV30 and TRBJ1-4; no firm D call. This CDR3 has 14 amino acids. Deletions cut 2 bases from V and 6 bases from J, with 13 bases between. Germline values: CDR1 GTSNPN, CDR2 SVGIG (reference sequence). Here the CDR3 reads CAWSRGLEYEKLFF. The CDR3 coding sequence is TGTGCCTGGAGTAGAGGGCTAGAGTATGAAAAACTGTTTTTT. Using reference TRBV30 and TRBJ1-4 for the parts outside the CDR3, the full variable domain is SQTIHQWPATLVQPVGSPLSLECTVEGTSNPNLYWYRQAAGRGLQLLFYSVGIGQISSEVPQNLSASRPQDRQFILSSKKLLLSDSGFYLCAWSRGLEYEKLFFGSGTQLSVL.

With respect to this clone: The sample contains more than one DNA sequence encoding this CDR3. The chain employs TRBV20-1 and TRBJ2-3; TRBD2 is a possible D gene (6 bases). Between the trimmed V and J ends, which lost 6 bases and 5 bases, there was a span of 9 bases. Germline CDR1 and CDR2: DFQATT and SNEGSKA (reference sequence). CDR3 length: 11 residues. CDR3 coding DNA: TGCAGTGCCCGACTAGTAGATACGCAGTATTTT. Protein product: CSARLVDTQYF.

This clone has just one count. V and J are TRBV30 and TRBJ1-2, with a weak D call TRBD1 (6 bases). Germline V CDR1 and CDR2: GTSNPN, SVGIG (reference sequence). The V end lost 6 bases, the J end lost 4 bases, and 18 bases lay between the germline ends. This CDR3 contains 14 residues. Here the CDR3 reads CACMTGGGGYGYTF. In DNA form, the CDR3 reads TGTGCCTGTATGACAGGAGGGGGAGGCTATGGCTACACCTTC.

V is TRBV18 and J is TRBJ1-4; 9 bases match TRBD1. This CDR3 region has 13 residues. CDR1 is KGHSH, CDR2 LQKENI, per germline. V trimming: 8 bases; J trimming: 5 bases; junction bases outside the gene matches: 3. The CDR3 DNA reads TGTGCCAGCCGGGGACAGGGAAATGAAAAACTGTTTTTT. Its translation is CASRGQGNEKLFF.

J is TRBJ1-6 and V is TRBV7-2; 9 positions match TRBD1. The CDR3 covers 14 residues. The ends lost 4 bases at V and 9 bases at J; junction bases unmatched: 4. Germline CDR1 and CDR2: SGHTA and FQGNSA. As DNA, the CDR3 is TGTGCCAGCAGCTCAGGGACAGGGTTTTCACCCCTCCACTTT. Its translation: CASSSGTGFSPLHF. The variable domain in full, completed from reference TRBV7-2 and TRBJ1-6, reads GAGVSQSPSNKVTEKGKDVELRCDPISGHTALYWYRQSLGQGLEFLIYFQGNSAPDKSGLPSDRFSAERTGGSVSTLTIQRTQQEDSAVYLCASSSGTGFSPLHFGNGTRLTVT.

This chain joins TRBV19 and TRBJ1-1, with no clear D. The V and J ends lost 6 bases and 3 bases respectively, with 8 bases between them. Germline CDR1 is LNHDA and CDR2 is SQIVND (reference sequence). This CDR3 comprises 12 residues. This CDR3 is CASRGWDTEAFF. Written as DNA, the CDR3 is TGTGCCAGTAGGGGGTGGGACACTGAAGCTTTCTTT.

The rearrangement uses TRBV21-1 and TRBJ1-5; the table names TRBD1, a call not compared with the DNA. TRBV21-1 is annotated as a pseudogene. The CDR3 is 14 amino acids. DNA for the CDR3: TGTGCCAGCAGCCTTCGACAGGGGGGTCAGCCCCAGCATTTT. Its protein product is CASSLRQGGQPQHF.

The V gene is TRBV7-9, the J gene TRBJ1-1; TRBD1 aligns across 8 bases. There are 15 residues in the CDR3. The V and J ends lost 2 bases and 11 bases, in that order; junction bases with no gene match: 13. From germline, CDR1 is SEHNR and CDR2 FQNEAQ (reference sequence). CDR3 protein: CASSLIAVTGEEAFF. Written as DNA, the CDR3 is TGTGCCAGCAGCTTAATTGCCGTGACAGGGGAAGAGGCTTTCTTT. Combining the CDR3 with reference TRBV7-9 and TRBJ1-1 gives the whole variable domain DTGVSQNPRHKITKRGQNVTFRCDPISEHNRLYWYRQTLGQGPEFLTYFQNEAQLEKSRLLSDRFSAERPKGSFSTLEIQRTEQGDSAMYLCASSLIAVTGEEAFFGQGTRLTVV.

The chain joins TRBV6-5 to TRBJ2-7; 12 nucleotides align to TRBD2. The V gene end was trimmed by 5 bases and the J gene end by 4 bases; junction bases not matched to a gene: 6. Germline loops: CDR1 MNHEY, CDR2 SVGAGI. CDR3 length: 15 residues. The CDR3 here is CASSTRTSGTYEQYF. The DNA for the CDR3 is TGTGCCAGCAGTACTAGGACTAGCGGGACGTACGAGCAGTACTTC.

CDR3 sequence (DNA): TGTGCCACCAGTGGGCCGGGCACAACAGATACGCAGTATTTT. It is translated as CATSGPGTTDTQYF. J is TRBJ2-3 and V is TRBV24-1, with D uncertain. Germline V CDR1 and CDR2: KGHDR, SFDVKD. The ends were cut back, 5 bases at V and 3 bases at J, with 11 bases in the middle. This CDR3 spans 14 amino acids.